The text below deals with one T cell receptor beta chain. This sample stems from a study of blood T cell repertoires in COVID-19. Study-level information: Acute and convalescent COVID-19 samples came from the United States, Italy and Spain.

Data came from immunoSEQ multiplex PCR; TCRdb stores just in-frame clones and leaves some out. The table includes about 140,000 clones, around 88% detected once. This CDR3 has 16 residues. CDR1 and CDR2 from the germline V gene are MDHEN and SYDVKM. The V and J ends lost 2 bases and 6 bases respectively, with 16 bases between them. The receptor's source is a man in his 60s with active or convalescent COVID-19. The sample comprised peripheral blood. This rearrangement joins TRBV28 to TRBJ1-4, with a tentative D call TRBD1 (5 bases). The CDR3 sequence: CASSLVPGKFDEKLFF. The CDR3 DNA follows: TGTGCCAGCAGTTTAGTTCCAGGGAAGTTCGATGAAAAACTGTTTTTT.